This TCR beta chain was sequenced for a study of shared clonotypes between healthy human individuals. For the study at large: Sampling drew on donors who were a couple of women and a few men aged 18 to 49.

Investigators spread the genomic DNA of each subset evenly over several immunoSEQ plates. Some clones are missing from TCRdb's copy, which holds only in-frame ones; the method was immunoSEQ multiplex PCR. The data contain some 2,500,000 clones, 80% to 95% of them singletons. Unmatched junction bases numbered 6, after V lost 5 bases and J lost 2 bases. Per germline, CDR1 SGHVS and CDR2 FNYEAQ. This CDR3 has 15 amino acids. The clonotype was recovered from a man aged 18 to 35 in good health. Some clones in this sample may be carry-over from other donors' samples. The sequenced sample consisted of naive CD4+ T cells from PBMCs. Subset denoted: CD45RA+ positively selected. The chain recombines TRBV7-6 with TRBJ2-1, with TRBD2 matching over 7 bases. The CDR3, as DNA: TGTGCCAGCAGCCAGAGCGGGGCCCCCTACAATGAGCAGTTCTTC. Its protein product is CASSQSGAPYNEQFF.